This T cell receptor (beta chain) was found in a study of blood T cell repertoires in COVID-19. Study-level information: COVID-19 samples, acute and convalescent, were from the United States, Italy and Spain. PBMCs, B-cell-depleted T cells, or T cells were the source of the cDNA or gDNA that made up the material.

The CDR3 extends over 15 amino acids. TCRdb's table, derived via immunoSEQ multiplex PCR, lists solely in-frame clones and lacks some. There are some 300,000 clones in the sample; around nine tenths occur only once, and 1.3% lies in the top ten. The clonotype comes from a man between 65 and 85 years old with acute or convalescent COVID-19. Sequencing used peripheral blood. This rearrangement joins TRBV21-1 to TRBJ2-2; TRBD1 was called by the table and not checked on the DNA. TRBV21-1 constitutes a pseudogene. CDR3: CASSKRQFNTGELFF. The CDR3, as DNA: TGTGCCAGCAGCAAACGCCAGTTTAACACCGGGGAGCTGTTTTTT.